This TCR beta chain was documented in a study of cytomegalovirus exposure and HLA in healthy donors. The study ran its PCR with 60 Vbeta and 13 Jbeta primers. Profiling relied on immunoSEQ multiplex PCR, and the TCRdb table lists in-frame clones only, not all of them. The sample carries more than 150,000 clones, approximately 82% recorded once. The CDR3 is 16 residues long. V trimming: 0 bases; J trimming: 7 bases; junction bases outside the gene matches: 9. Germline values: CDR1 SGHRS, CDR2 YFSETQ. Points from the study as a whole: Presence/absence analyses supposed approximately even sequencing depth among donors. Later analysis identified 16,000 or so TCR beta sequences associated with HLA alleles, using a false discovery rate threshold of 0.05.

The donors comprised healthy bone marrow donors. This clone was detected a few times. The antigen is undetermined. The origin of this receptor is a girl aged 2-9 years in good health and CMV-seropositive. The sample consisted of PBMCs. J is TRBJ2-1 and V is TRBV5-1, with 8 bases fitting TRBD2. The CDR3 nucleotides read TGCGCCAGCAGCTTGGTGACGGGGGGGCGGCGGAATGAGCAGTTCTTC. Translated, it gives CASSLVTGGRRNEQFF.